This paragraph reports one T cell receptor beta chain. Its antigen target is currently unknown. Base qualities are not provided; no much larger clone lies one nucleotide away. The sample comes from a study of blood T cell repertoires in COVID-19 (dated by TCRdb to the early 2020s). A note on the overall study: Samples from collaborators originated in the United States, Italy and Spain and spanned both the acute and convalescent phases of COVID-19. The material from the prospective study consisted of cDNA or gDNA derived from T cells, B-cell-depleted T cells, or PBMCs. The dataset comprised deeply sampled blood TCRbeta repertoires from subjects exposed to, actively infected with, or recovered from COVID-19. The repertoires were released in a freely available public database meant as a resource for research on the immune response to SARS-CoV-2. Samples were obtained from the ongoing ImmuneRACE study (first 160 participants) and from 1,200 or so subjects provided by 6 global collaborators. Sample metadata almost always included a de-identified subject ID, COVID-19 status, age in years and sex. Where available, HLA class I and class II types were taken from metadata supplied by the sample provider and were not determined by assay-based typing. Study-level results and caveats: Clinical and demographic metadata were provided uncurated, with the amount varying by source and participant.

The CDR3 runs 16 residues from the cysteine to the phenylalanine. CDR3 DNA only is kept here, 48 bases in frame from base 1. Trimmed from V: 2 bases; trimmed from J: 4 bases; junction bases lacking a gene match: 5. The germline V gene encodes CDR1 SGHVS and CDR2 FQNEAQ. Whole blood was collected in K2EDTA tubes by collaborating institutions according to the institutions' own protocols. For TCRbeta analysis, collaborators shipped samples as frozen whole blood, isolated PBMCs, or DNA extracted from either of those sample types. TCRbeta CDR3 regions were amplified from genomic DNA by means of the immunoSEQ Assay, a bias-controlled multiplex PCR. The paper's processing steps were these. The number of nucleated cells in each sample was estimated from the amplification of reference gene primers within the assay. Sequence reads were collapsed and filtered to measure the absolute abundance of every unique TCRbeta CDR3 rearrangement. For each sample, productive Simpson clonality was calculated by taking the square root of Simpson's diversity index across productive rearrangements. This immuneACCESS table, as held by TCRdb, lists in-frame sequences with V and J called but not all clones. Of the missing ones, under half trace to an unresolved V gene in checked studies; the others have no known cause. Clone size and V and J calls were adopted from that table, with D and trimming inferred from the DNA. For this sample there are some 160,000 clones; under 80% appear just once. 4% to 4.5% of the sample is taken by the ten largest.

The sequenced sample consisted of peripheral blood. Recombination linked TRBV7-8 to TRBJ2-5; TRBD2 matches 12 bases in the middle. This receptor was obtained from a man aged 55 to 69 with acute or convalescent COVID-19. The sequence in DNA is TGTGCCAGCAGCTTACTAGCGGGAGGGCCTTCAGAGACCCAGTACTTC. It codes for CASSLLAGGPSETQYF.